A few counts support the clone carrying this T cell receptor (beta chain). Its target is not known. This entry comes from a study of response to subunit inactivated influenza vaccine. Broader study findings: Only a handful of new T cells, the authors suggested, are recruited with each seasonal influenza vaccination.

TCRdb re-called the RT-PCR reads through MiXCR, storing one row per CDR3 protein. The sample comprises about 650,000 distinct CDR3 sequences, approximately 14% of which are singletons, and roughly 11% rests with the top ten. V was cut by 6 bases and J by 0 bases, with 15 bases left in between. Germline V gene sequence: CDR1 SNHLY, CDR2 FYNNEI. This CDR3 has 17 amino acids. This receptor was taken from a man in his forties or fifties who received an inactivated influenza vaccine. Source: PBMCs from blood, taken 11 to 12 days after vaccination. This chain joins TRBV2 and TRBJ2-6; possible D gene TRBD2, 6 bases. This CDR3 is CASRGGDGSSGANVLTF. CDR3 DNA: TGTGCCAGCAGGGGGGGTGACGGCTCCTCTGGGGCCAACGTCCTGACTTTC. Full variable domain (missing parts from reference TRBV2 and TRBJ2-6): EPEVTQTPSHQVTQMGQEVILRCVPISNHLYFYWYRQILGQKVEFLVSFYNNEISEKSEIFDDQFSVERPDGSNFTLKIRSTKLEDSAMYFCASRGGDGSSGANVLTFGAGSRLTVL.